This paragraph covers one T cell receptor beta chain sequence. Its specificity is not known. The data belong to a study of cytomegalovirus exposure and HLA in healthy donors. Study information: Ancestry clustering placed 70% to 90% of more than 350 genotyped donors in the Caucasian-associated cluster.

The PCR made use of 60 Vbeta and 13 Jbeta primers. The data were produced by immunoSEQ multiplex PCR, yet TCRdb's version contains in-frame clones alone and is incomplete. The table lists 55,000 to 65,000 clones. Whole-study findings and limits: A few chains tied to CMV proved CMV antigen-specific in vitro. When presence/absence was analysed, sequencing depth was taken to be roughly uniform across donors.

The CDR3 sequence is 14 residues long. The germline V and J ends were trimmed by 4 bases and 6 bases, with 13 bases remaining between them. Germline V gives CDR1 SNHLY, CDR2 FYNNEI. This TCR came from a woman younger than 35 in good health and CMV-seronegative. The material sequenced was PBMCs. The chain joins TRBV2 to TRBJ2-1; tentative D call: TRBD2 (5 bases). The chain's CDR3 is CASSASRTPNEQFF. For the CDR3, the DNA is TGTGCCAGCAGTGCTAGCAGGACCCCCAATGAGCAGTTCTTC. Looking up the rest from reference TRBV2 and TRBJ2-1 gives the full variable domain: EPEVTQTPSHQVTQMGQEVILRCVPISNHLYFYWYRQILGQKVEFLVSFYNNEISEKSEIFDDQFSVERPDGSNFTLKIRSTKLEDSAMYFCASSASRTPNEQFFGPGTRLTVL.